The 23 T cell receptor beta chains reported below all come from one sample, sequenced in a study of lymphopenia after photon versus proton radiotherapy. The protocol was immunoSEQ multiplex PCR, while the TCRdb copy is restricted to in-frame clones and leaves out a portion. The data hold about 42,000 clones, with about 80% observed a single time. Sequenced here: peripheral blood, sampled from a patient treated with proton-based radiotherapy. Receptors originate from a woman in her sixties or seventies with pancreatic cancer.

The CDR3 DNA reads TGTGCCAGCAGCCCCAATCCGGGACTAGCGGCCTACGAGCAGTACTTC. Translating gives CASSPNPGLAAYEQYF. This chain uses TRBV9 with TRBJ2-7, with 11 bases identical to TRBD2. The CDR3 spans 16 residues. V shed 4 bases, J shed 2 bases, and the junction held 8 bases outside the gene matches. Germline V lookup: CDR1 SGDLS, CDR2 YYNGEE.

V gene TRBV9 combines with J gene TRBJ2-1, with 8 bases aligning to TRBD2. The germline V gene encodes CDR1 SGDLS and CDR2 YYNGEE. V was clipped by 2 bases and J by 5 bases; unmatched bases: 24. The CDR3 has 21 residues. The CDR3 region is CASSVGIQRLRPAGANNEQFF. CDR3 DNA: TGTGCCAGCAGCGTTGGGATACAACGGCTAAGGCCAGCGGGGGCAAACAATGAGCAGTTCTTC.

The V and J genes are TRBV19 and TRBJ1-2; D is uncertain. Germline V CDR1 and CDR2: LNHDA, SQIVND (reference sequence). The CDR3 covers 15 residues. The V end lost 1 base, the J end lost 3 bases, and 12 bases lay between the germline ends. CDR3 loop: CASSIAGDLDYGYTF. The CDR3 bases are TGTGCCAGTAGTATAGCCGGGGATTTGGACTATGGCTACACCTTC.

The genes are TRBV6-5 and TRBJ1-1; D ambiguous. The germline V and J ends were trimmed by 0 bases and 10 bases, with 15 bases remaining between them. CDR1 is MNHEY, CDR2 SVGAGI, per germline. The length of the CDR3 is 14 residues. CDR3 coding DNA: TGTGCCAGCAGTTACTCCACAGTACAGAATGGAGCTTTCTTT. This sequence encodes CASSYSTVQNGAFF.

The CDR3 loop is CASSWRVLVSGELFF. In nucleotides, the CDR3 is TGTGCCAGCAGCTGGAGGGTTTTAGTATCCGGGGAGCTGTTTTTT. The rearrangement uses TRBV7-2 and TRBJ2-2, with D perhaps matching TRBD2 (6 bases). The ends were cut back, 4 bases at V and 6 bases at J, with 15 bases in the middle. Looked up from germline, CDR1 is SGHTA and CDR2 is FQGNSA. The CDR3 has 15 amino acids.

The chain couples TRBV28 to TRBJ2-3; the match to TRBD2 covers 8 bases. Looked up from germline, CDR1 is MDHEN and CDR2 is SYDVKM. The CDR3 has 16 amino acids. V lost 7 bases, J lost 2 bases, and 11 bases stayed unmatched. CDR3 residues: CASIPGLAGTTDTQYF. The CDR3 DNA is TGTGCCAGCATCCCGGGGTTAGCGGGAACCACAGATACGCAGTATTTT.

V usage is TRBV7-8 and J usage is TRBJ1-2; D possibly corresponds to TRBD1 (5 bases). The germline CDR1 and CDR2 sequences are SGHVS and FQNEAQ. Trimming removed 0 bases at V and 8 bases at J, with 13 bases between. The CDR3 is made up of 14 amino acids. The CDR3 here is CASSLAVLRAGYTF. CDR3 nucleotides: TGTGCCAGCAGCTTAGCGGTTCTCAGGGCCGGCTACACCTTC.

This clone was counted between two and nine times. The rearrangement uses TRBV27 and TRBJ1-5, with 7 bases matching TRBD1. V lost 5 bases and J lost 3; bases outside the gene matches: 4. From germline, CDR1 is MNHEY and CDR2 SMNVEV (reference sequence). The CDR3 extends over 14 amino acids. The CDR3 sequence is CASSRTGFNQPQHF. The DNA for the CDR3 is TGTGCCAGCAGTAGGACAGGATTCAATCAGCCCCAGCATTTT.

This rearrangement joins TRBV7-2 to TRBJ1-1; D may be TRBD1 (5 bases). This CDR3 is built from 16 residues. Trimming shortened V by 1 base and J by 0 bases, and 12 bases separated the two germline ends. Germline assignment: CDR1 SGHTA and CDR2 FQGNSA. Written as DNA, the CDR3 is TGTGCCAGCAGCTTAGTTAGGGCAGGGTTGAACACTGAAGCTTTCTTT. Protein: CASSLVRAGLNTEAFF.

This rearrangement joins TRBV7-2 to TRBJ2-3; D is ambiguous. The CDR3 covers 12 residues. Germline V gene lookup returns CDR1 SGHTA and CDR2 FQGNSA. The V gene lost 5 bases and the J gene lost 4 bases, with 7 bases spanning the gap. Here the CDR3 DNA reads TGTGCCAGCAGCCCAGAGGCAGATACGCAGTATTTT. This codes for CASSPEADTQYF. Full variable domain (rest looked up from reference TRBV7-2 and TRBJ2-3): GAGVSQSPSNKVTEKGKDVELRCDPISGHTALYWYRQSLGQGLEFLIYFQGNSAPDKSGLPSDRFSAERTGGSVSTLTIQRTQQEDSAVYLCASSPEADTQYFGPGTRLTVL.

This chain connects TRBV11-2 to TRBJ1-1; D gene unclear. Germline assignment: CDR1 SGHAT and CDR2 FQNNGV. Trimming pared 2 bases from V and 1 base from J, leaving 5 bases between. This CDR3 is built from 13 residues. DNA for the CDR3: TGTGCCAGCAGCTTAATGGGGAACACTGAAGCTTTCTTT. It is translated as CASSLMGNTEAFF.

CDR3 nucleotide sequence: TGTGCCAGCACAAGGGATCAAGGTTCCGGGGAGCTGTTTTTT. As protein: CASTRDQGSGELFF. The V gene is TRBV6-1, the J gene TRBJ2-2; D is uncertain. Trimming removed 7 bases at V and 6 bases at J, with 15 bases between. The CDR3 totals 14 residues. Germline assignment: CDR1 MNHNS and CDR2 SASEGT.

CDR3 in amino acids: CASSVGVSGRGSYNEQFF. In DNA, the CDR3 is TGTGCCAGCAGCGTAGGCGTTAGCGGGAGAGGGTCCTACAATGAGCAGTTCTTC. The V call is TRBV9, the J call TRBJ2-1, with 9 nucleotides matching TRBD2. V dropped 0 bases and J dropped 1; count of bases not matched to a gene: 8. The CDR3 covers 18 residues. Germline lookup yields CDR1 SGDLS and CDR2 YYNGEE.

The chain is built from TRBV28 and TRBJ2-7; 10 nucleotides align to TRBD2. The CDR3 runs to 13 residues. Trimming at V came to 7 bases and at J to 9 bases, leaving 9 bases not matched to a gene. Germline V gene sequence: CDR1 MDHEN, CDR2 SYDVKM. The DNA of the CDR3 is TGTGCCAGCAAAGCGGGAGGGGGGTCGACGCAGTACTTC. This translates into CASKAGGGSTQYF.

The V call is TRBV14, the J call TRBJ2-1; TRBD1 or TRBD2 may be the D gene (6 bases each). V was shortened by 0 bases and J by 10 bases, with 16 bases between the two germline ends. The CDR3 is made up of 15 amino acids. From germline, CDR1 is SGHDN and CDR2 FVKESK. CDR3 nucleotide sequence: TGTGCCAGCAGCCAAGATGTGGGGGGCCGAGGGGAGCAGTTCTTC. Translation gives CASSQDVGGRGEQFF. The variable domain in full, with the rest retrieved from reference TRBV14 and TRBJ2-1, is EAGVTQFPSHSVIEKGQTVTLRCDPISGHDNLYWYRRVMGKEIKFLLHFVKESKQDESGMPNNRFLAERTGGTYSTLKVQPAELEDSGVYFCASSQDVGGRGEQFFGPGTRLTVL.

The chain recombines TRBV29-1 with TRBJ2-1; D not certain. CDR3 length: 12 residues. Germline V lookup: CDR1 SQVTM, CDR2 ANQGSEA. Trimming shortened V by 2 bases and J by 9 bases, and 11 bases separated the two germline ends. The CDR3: CSVEHQTPEQFF. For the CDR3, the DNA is TGCAGCGTTGAACACCAGACACCTGAGCAGTTCTTC.

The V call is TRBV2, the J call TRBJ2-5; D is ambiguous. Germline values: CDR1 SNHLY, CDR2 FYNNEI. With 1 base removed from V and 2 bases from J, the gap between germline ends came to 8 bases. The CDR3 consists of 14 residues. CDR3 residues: CASSEVLGQETQYF. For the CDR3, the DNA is TGTGCCAGCAGTGAAGTGCTGGGACAAGAGACCCAGTACTTC.

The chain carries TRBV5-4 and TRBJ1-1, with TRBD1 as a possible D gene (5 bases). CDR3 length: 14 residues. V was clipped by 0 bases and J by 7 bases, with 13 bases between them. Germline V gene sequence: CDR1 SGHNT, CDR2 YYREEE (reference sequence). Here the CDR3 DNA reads TGTGCCAGCAGCTTGGTGGGGGTACAGGATGAAGCTTTCTTT. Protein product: CASSLVGVQDEAFF.

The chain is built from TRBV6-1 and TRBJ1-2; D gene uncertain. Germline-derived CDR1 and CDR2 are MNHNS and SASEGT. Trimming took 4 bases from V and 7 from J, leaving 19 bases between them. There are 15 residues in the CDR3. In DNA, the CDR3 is TGTGCCAGCAGTGCCCTGGAGGTAACGATGGGTGGCTACACCTTC. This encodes CASSALEVTMGGYTF.

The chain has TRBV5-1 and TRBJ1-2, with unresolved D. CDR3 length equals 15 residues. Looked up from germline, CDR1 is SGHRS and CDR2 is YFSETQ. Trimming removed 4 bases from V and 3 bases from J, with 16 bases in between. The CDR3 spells CASSPGIGLDYGYTF. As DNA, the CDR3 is TGCGCCAGCAGCCCCGGTATAGGGCTGGACTATGGCTACACCTTC.

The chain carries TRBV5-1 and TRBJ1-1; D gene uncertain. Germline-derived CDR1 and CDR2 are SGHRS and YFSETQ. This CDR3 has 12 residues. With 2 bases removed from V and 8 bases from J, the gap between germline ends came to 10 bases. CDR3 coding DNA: TGCGCCAGCAGCTTCGGGCAGACCGAAGCTTTCTTT. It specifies CASSFGQTEAFF.

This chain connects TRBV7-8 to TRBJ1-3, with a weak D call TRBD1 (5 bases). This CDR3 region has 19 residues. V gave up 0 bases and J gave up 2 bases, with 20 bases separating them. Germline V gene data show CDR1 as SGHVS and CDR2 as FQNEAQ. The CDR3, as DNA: TGTGCCAGCAGCTTAGCGCTCCAGATAGGGGCGAGAGCTGGAAACACCATATATTTT. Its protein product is CASSLALQIGARAGNTIYF.

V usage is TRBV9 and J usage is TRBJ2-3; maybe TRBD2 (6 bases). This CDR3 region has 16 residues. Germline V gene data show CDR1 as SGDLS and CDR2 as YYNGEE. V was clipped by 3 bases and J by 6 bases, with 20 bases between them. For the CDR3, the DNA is TGTGCCAGCAGCGAAAAGGAGGGAGGAGGCTATGATACGCAGTATTTT. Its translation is CASSEKEGGGYDTQYF.